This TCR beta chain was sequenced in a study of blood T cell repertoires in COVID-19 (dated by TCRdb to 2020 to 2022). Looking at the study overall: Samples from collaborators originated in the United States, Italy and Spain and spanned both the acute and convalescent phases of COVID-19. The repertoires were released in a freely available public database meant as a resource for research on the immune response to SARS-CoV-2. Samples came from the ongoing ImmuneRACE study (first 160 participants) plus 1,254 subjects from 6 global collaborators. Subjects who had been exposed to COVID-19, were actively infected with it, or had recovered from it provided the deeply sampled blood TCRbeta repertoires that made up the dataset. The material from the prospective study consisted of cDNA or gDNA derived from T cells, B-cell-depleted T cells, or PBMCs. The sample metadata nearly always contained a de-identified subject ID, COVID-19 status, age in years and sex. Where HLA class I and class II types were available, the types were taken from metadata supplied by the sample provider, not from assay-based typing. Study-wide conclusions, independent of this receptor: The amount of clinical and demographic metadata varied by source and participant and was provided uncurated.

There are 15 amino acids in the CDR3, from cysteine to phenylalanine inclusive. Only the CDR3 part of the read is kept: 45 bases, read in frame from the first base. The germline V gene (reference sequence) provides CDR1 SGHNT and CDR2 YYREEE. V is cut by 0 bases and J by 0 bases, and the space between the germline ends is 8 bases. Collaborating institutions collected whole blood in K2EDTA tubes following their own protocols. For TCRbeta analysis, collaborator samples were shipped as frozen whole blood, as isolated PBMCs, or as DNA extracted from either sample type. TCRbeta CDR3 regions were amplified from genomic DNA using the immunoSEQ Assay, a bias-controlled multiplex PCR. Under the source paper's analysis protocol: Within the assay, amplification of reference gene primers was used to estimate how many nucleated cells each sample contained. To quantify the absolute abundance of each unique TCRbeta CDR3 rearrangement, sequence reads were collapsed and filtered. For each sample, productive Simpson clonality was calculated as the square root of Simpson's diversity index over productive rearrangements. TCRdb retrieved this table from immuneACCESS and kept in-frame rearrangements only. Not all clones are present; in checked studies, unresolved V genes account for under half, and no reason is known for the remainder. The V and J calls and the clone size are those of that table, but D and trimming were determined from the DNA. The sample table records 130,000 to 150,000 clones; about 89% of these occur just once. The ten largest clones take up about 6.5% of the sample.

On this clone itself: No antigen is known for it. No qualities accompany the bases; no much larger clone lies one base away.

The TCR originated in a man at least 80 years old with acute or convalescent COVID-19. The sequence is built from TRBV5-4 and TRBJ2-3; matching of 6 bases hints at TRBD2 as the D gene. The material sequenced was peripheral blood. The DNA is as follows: TGTGCCAGCAGCTTGGATGGGACTAGCACAGATACGCAGTATTTT. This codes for CASSLDGTSTDTQYF.